Listed below are T cell receptor beta chains from one sample, sequenced in a study of cytomegalovirus exposure and HLA in healthy donors. Method: immunoSEQ multiplex PCR; TCRdb's copy keeps in-frame clones and lacks some. This sample has 100,000 to 150,000 clones; about 63% occur once, and the top ten carry around 1.6%. The specimen sequenced was PBMCs. The receptors here all came from a man aged 25 to 45 in good health and CMV-seropositive. Both conserved end residues are part of each CDR3. The D gene is left open where the match is weak. Some rows have no size entry. The others give once, few or many, or a class for an expanded clone.

j_gene	v_gene	abundance	d_gene	CDR3aa	CDR3nt
TRBJ1-2	TRBV15	-	TRBD1	CATSRGGRQGSYGYTF	TGTGCCACCAGCAGAGGGGGGAGACAGGGAAGCTATGGCTACACCTTC
TRBJ2-6	TRBV6-5	-	-	CASSPGANVLTF	TGTGCCAGCAGTCCAGGGGCCAACGTCCTGACTTTC
TRBJ2-1	TRBV13	-	-	CASTPEGDNEQFF	TGTGCCAGCACTCCGGAGGGAGACAATGAGCAGTTCTTC
TRBJ1-2	TRBV10-3	-	TRBD1	CAIRTTGDGYTF	TGTGCCATCAGAACGACAGGGGACGGCTACACCTTC
TRBJ2-7	TRBV10-3	-	-	CAISESPGDDEQYF	TGTGCCATCAGTGAGTCGCCAGGGGACGACGAGCAGTACTTC
TRBJ2-7	TRBV6-5	few	TRBD1	CASSRGTGTFNEQYF	TGTGCCAGCAGCCGGGGGACAGGGACTTTCAACGAGCAGTACTTC
TRBJ2-1	TRBV11-3	-	TRBD2	CASSRGLASSYNEQFF	TGTGCCAGCAGTCGAGGACTAGCAAGCTCCTACAATGAGCAGTTCTTC
TRBJ2-6	TRBV19	-	TRBD2	CASLRRTSGSSGANVLTF	TGTGCCAGCCTACGCCGGACTAGCGGAAGCTCTGGGGCCAACGTCCTGACTTTC
TRBJ1-1	TRBV2	once	TRBD1	CASSEAVGPGQGVLYTEAFF	TGTGCCAGCAGTGAAGCAGTAGGACCGGGACAGGGGGTCCTGTACACTGAAGCTTTCTTT
TRBJ2-4	TRBV10-1	-	TRBD2	CASSPPGSGSVKNIQYF	TGCGCCAGCAGTCCACCAGGTAGCGGGAGTGTCAAAAACATTCAGTACTTC
TRBJ2-7	TRBV29-1	-	-	CSVEREAPGDEQYF	TGCAGCGTTGAGCGAGAGGCCCCGGGTGACGAGCAGTACTTC
TRBJ2-7	TRBV6-6	few	TRBD1	CASSSRQGITYEQYF	TGTGCCAGCAGTTCCCGACAGGGGATCACCTACGAGCAGTACTTC
TRBJ1-5	TRBV6-6	-	-	CASSPLGGVNQPQHF	TGTGCCAGCAGCCCCCTAGGGGGTGTCAATCAGCCCCAGCATTTT
TRBJ2-1	TRBV5-1	-	TRBD1	CASSFDRGRNEQFF	TGCGCCAGCAGCTTCGACAGGGGGCGCAATGAGCAGTTCTTC
TRBJ1-1	TRBV4-2	-	TRBD1	CASSQGPGQTTEAFF	TGTGCCAGCAGCCAAGGACCGGGACAGACCACTGAAGCTTTCTTT
TRBJ2-5	TRBV7-2	-	TRBD1	CASSPGTERNWDETQYF	TGTGCCAGCAGCCCCGGGACAGAGAGAAACTGGGACGAGACCCAGTACTTC
TRBJ2-7	TRBV19	once	TRBD2	CASSIGGSSYEQYF	TGTGCCAGTAGTATAGGCGGGAGCTCCTACGAGCAGTACTTC
TRBJ2-7	TRBV7-9	-	TRBD1	CASSSRTGGIYEQYF	TGTGCCAGCAGCTCCCGGACAGGGGGCATCTACGAGCAGTACTTC
TRBJ2-2	TRBV5-1	few	-	CASSLDAALAGTGELFF	TGCGCCAGCAGCTTGGATGCGGCACTAGCCGGCACCGGGGAGCTGTTTTTT
TRBJ2-7	TRBV10-3	-	TRBD1	CAISQGEYSYEQYF	TGTGCCATCAGTCAGGGGGAATATTCCTACGAGCAGTACTTC
TRBJ2-7	TRBV28	-	TRBD1	CASSLGRGPGGEQYF	TGTGCCAGCAGTTTGGGCAGGGGGCCCGGCGGCGAGCAGTACTTC
TRBJ2-1	TRBV19	-	TRBD2	CASLGLAGGVIGYNEQFF	TGTGCCAGTCTGGGGCTAGCGGGAGGAGTTATCGGTTACAATGAGCAGTTCTTC
TRBJ1-2	TRBV29-1	-	TRBD1	CSVIPRTGGSGYTF	TGCAGCGTGATCCCGAGGACAGGGGGCTCTGGCTACACCTTC
TRBJ2-7	TRBV11-2	-	-	CASSFLVASDEQYF	TGTGCCAGCAGCTTTTTGGTCGCCAGCGACGAGCAGTACTTC
TRBJ2-1	TRBV11-3	once	-	CASSLGQSNNEQFF	TGTGCCAGCAGCTTAGGACAGTCTAACAATGAGCAGTTCTTC
TRBJ2-1	TRBV4-3	few	TRBD2	CASSPGLAGIYNEQFF	TGCGCCAGCAGCCCGGGACTAGCGGGGATATACAATGAGCAGTTCTTC
TRBJ1-2	TRBV7-9	-	TRBD1	CASVSGQAYSGNGYTF	TGTGCCAGCGTATCGGGACAGGCCTACTCGGGGAATGGCTACACCTTC
TRBJ1-2	TRBV5-1	few	TRBD1	CASSTGGPSNYGYTF	TGCGCCAGCAGTACAGGGGGCCCCTCTAACTATGGCTACACCTTC
TRBJ2-3	TRBV7-3	-	-	CASSSPPSWGDGTDTQYF	TGTGCCAGCAGCTCACCTCCTAGCTGGGGAGACGGGACAGATACGCAGTATTTT